The next 12 T cell receptor beta chains were all read from a single sample in a study of technical replicates of blood from a few donors. Sequenced by immunoSEQ multiplex PCR; TCRdb stores in-frame clones only, minus some. The sample has 62,000 or so clones; around 87% are singletons. Sequencing used PBMCs. Every receptor here comes from a human donor in good health. Some clones in this sample may be carry-over from other donors' samples.

This chain joins TRBV5-1 and TRBJ2-1, with 12 bases lining up with TRBD2. Germline-derived CDR1 and CDR2 are SGHRS and YFSETQ. Trimming removed 0 bases from V and 10 bases from J; junction bases left unmatched: 11. The CDR3 loop spans 17 amino acids. In DNA, the CDR3 is TGCGCCAGCAGCTTGGCCCCCAGGACTAGCGGGGTGGAGGAGCAGTTCTTC. This codes for CASSLAPRTSGVEEQFF. Supplemented by reference TRBV5-1 and TRBJ2-1, the full variable domain reads KAGVTQTPRYLIKTRGQQVTLSCSPISGHRSVSWYQQTPGQGLQFLFEYFSETQRNKGNFPGRFSGRQFSNSRSEMNVSTLELGDSALYLCASSLAPRTSGVEEQFFGPGTRLTVL.

This chain links TRBV4-1 with TRBJ1-1; D might be TRBD1 (6 bases). Trimming left V 0 bases short and J 5 bases short, with 13 bases between. The germline gives CDR1 MGHRA, CDR2 YSYEKL. CDR3 size: 15 residues. CDR3 residues: CASSQEQGSGTEAFF. The DNA for the CDR3 is TGCGCCAGCAGCCAAGAACAGGGTTCGGGGACTGAAGCTTTCTTT.

This chain connects TRBV21-1 to TRBJ2-7; the D segment call TRBD2 is taken from the table without a DNA check. TRBV21-1 is termed a pseudogene. This CDR3 is built from 18 residues. The CDR3: CASSKDRGGRERAYEQYF. CDR3 DNA sequence: TGTGCCAGCAGCAAAGACCGCGGGGGGCGGGAGAGGGCCTACGAGCAGTACTTC.

The V and J genes are TRBV6-5 and TRBJ1-3; D gene uncertain. Germline lookup yields CDR1 MNHEY and CDR2 SVGAGI. V was cut by 8 bases and J by 0 bases, with 2 bases left in between. The length of the CDR3 is 11 residues. CDR3 in amino acids: CASRSGNTIYF. Written as DNA, the CDR3 is TGTGCCAGCCGCTCTGGAAACACCATATATTTT.

This chain links TRBV19 with TRBJ1-5, with 8 bases identical to TRBD1. CDR3 length: 14 amino acids. After removal of 7 bases from V and 9 bases from J, the junction contained 11 bases not matched to a gene. Germline V lookup: CDR1 LNHDA, CDR2 SQIVND (reference sequence). CDR3 residues: CASIGGQGLWPQHF. Written as DNA, the CDR3 is TGTGCCAGTATTGGCGGACAGGGATTATGGCCCCAGCATTTT.

In this sample, this clone turned up once. The CDR3 DNA follows: TGTGCCAGTAGTCGACTAGCGGGAGCCTACGAGCAGTACTTC. Translating it yields CASSRLAGAYEQYF. The chain joins TRBV19 to TRBJ2-7, with 12 bases identical to TRBD2. With 5 bases clipped from V and 2 bases from J, the junction kept 1 base outside the gene matches. The V gene's germline CDR1 is LNHDA and CDR2 SQIVND (reference sequence). The CDR3 sequence is 14 residues long.

CDR3 region: CASSLHPARVNTEAFF. The CDR3 DNA reads TGTGCCAGCTCACTACACCCGGCCAGGGTAAATACTGAAGCTTTCTTT. The rearrangement links TRBV18 to TRBJ1-1, with D possibly TRBD1 on 5 matching bases. Germline CDR1 is KGHSH and CDR2 is LQKENI. With 4 bases removed from V and 5 bases from J, the gap between germline ends came to 20 bases. The CDR3 is made up of 16 amino acids. The full variable domain, completed using reference TRBV18 and TRBJ1-1, is NAGVMQNPRHLVRRRGQEARLRCSPMKGHSHVYWYRQLPEEGLKFMVYLQKENIIDESGMPKERFSAEFPKEGPSILRIQQVVRGDSAAYFCASSLHPARVNTEAFFGQGTRLTVV.

The chain employs TRBV4-3 and TRBJ2-6, with 8 positions matching TRBD1. CDR3 length equals 17 residues. Germline CDR1 LGHNA, CDR2 YSLEER. With 4 bases clipped from V and 4 bases from J, the junction kept 9 bases outside the gene matches. CDR3: CASSLGTDRGGANVLTF. CDR3 DNA sequence: TGCGCCAGCAGCCTGGGGACCGACAGGGGAGGGGCCAACGTCCTGACTTTC.

The chain links TRBV7-2 to TRBJ1-2, with 8 bases fitting TRBD1. Germline trimming cut 5 bases from V and 5 bases from J; bases unmatched to any gene: 7. Germline CDR1 SGHTA, CDR2 FQGNSA. This CDR3 has 14 residues. DNA of the CDR3: TGTGCCAGCAGCCCGTGGACAGGGTATTATGGCTACACCTTC. Residues: CASSPWTGYYGYTF.

The CDR3 DNA reads TGTGCCAGCACCAACCCGACAGGGGGCGCGGAGACCCAGTACTTC. As protein: CASTNPTGGAETQYF. V and J are TRBV7-2 and TRBJ2-5; 10 bases fit TRBD1. The germline V gene encodes CDR1 SGHTA and CDR2 FQGNSA. CDR3 length: 15 amino acids. Losses at the gene ends were 7 bases for V and 5 bases for J; bases not matched to a gene: 10.

V usage is TRBV7-3 and J usage is TRBJ2-3; a weak D match, TRBD2 (7 bases). CDR1 is SGHTA and CDR2 is FQGTGA in the germline V gene. This CDR3 has 17 residues. Trimming stripped 1 base from V and 5 bases from J, with 19 bases between. This CDR3 is CASSLNGRGGAGDTQYF. The DNA of the CDR3 is TGTGCCAGCAGCTTAAACGGTAGGGGGGGCGCTGGAGATACGCAGTATTTT.

The chain has TRBV20-1 and TRBJ2-1; no reliable D call. This CDR3 has 10 residues. Looked up from germline, CDR1 is DFQATT and CDR2 is SNEGSKA (reference sequence). V was trimmed by 6 bases and J by 5 bases, leaving 5 bases between them. The CDR3 bases are TGCAGTGCCATTGACAATGAGCAGTTCTTC. Translation: CSAIDNEQFF.